The 31 T cell receptor beta chains given below trace back to one sample, sequenced in a study of beta chain features in type 1 diabetes (dated by TCRdb to between 2017 and 2018). Antigens for these TCRs are unknown. The method behind the library was the immunoSEQ multiplex PCR assay. The entire isolated RNA was reverse transcribed using the High Capacity cDNA Reverse Transcription Kit, and thus expressed TCRB transcripts were sequenced. TCRdb mirrors the immuneACCESS table, restricted to in-frame sequences. Some clones are absent from its copies; in checked studies, under half trace to an unresolved V gene, and the reason for the others is unknown. Across this sample there are 640,000 or so clones, with more than 12% seen only once. 0.03% to 0.045% of the sample goes to the ten largest clones. Study-wide conclusions, independent of this receptor: In all four CD4+ subsets, TCRB CDR3 length was moderately but significantly shorter in type 1 diabetes patients.

Specimen: naive CD4+ T cells from blood. Reading the label with the study, this specimen's cell subset or site is: true naive CD4+ T cells. The source of these receptors is a man aged 18 to 30 with type 1 diabetes.

This clone has more than one count but fewer than ten. V is TRBV5-1 and J is TRBJ1-4, with D possibly being TRBD1 (5 bases). The CDR3 has 14 amino acids. Germline CDR1 reads SGHRS; CDR2 reads YFSETQ. Trimming took off 0 bases at V and 5 bases at J, with 8 bases between the two ends. The CDR3 bases are TGCGCCAGCAGCTTGGATACAGGAAATGAAAAACTGTTTTTT. It yields the protein CASSLDTGNEKLFF.

This clone has just a few counts. The rearrangement uses TRBV30 and TRBJ2-2; D might be TRBD1 or TRBD2, each matching 7 bases. Germline CDR1 and CDR2: GTSNPN and SVGIG (reference sequence). This CDR3 is built from 15 residues. V lost 2 bases and J 7 bases, leaving 17 bases between the germline ends. CDR3 loop: CAWSTATGRGGELFF. Here the CDR3 DNA reads TGTGCCTGGAGTACGGCGACAGGGAGGGGCGGGGAGCTGTTTTTT.

This clone turned up a few times. The chain links TRBV4-2 to TRBJ1-5; 7 bases fit TRBD1. This CDR3 is 15 amino acids long. Germline lookup yields CDR1 LGHNA and CDR2 YNFKEQ. Trimming at V came to 4 bases and at J to 1 base, leaving 4 bases not matched to a gene. CDR3 sequence: CASSPGGPSNQPQHF. Written as DNA, the CDR3 is TGTGCCAGCAGCCCAGGGGGACCCAGCAATCAGCCCCAGCATTTT.

The table lists this clone with many counts. The chain uses TRBV7-9 and TRBJ2-3, with 9 positions matching TRBD2. The CDR3 is 15 residues long. Germline lookup yields CDR1 SEHNR and CDR2 FQNEAQ (reference sequence). Unmatched junction bases numbered 3, after V lost 3 bases and J lost 2 bases. CDR3 sequence: CASSLGLANTDTQYF. The CDR3 nucleotides read TGTGCCAGCAGCTTGGGACTAGCTAACACAGATACGCAGTATTTT.

Only a few counts were recorded for this clone. The rearrangement joins TRBV7-9 to TRBJ2-1; 7 nucleotides align to TRBD2. V was pared by 5 bases and J by 7 bases, with 8 bases of the junction left unmatched. CDR3 size: 14 residues. Germline loops: CDR1 SEHNR, CDR2 FQNEAQ (reference sequence). The CDR3 DNA reads as TGTGCCAGCAGCCCGTCGCGGGGAGGGAATGAGCAGTTCTTC. Translated: CASSPSRGGNEQFF.

V gene TRBV9 combines with J gene TRBJ1-2; maybe TRBD1 (5 bases). This CDR3 region has 13 residues. Germline lookup yields CDR1 SGDLS and CDR2 YYNGEE. V dropped 7 bases and J dropped 8 bases, with 18 bases sitting between them. CDR3 protein: CASGAIWDGGYTF. CDR3 sequence (DNA): TGTGCCAGCGGCGCGATCTGGGACGGAGGCTACACCTTC.

This chain connects TRBV9 to TRBJ2-1; D is unclear. Between the trimmed V and J ends, which lost 0 bases and 1 base, there was a span of 8 bases. Germline CDR1 SGDLS, CDR2 YYNGEE. The CDR3 spans 15 residues. The CDR3 here is CASSVADPSYNEQFF. CDR3 nucleotide sequence: TGTGCCAGCAGCGTAGCTGATCCATCCTACAATGAGCAGTTCTTC.

The sample holds a few counts of this clone. The sample has other DNA sequences that encode this CDR3 too. V usage is TRBV7-6 and J usage is TRBJ2-3; D uncertain. Deletions cut 7 bases from V and 1 base from J, with 6 bases between. Germline CDR1 reads SGHVS; CDR2 reads FNYEAQ. There are 12 residues in the CDR3. The DNA for the CDR3 is TGTGCCAGCACCCCAGGCACAGATACGCAGTATTTT. This codes for CASTPGTDTQYF.

This clone turned up a few times. The chain recombines TRBV18 with TRBJ2-3; no clear D. Trimming removed 3 bases from V and 2 bases from J, with 12 bases in between. This CDR3 is built from 15 residues. Germline CDR1 and CDR2: KGHSH and LQKENI. DNA for the CDR3: TGTGCCAGCTCACCTCTCGAGGCCTCCACAGATACGCAGTATTTT. This codes for CASSPLEASTDTQYF. Based on the CDR3 plus reference TRBV18 and TRBJ2-3, the full variable domain is NAGVMQNPRHLVRRRGQEARLRCSPMKGHSHVYWYRQLPEEGLKFMVYLQKENIIDESGMPKERFSAEFPKEGPSILRIQQVVRGDSAAYFCASSPLEASTDTQYFGPGTRLTVL.

J is TRBJ2-7 and V is TRBV6-5; 8 bases fit TRBD2. This CDR3 is built from 14 residues. Germline V CDR1 and CDR2: MNHEY, SVGAGI. V trimming: 8 bases; J trimming: 6 bases; junction bases outside the gene matches: 12. The CDR3 here is CASRRAVAGGEQYF. The CDR3 coding sequence is TGTGCCAGCCGGCGGGCGGTGGCGGGAGGCGAGCAGTACTTC.

The gene calls are TRBV5-1 and TRBJ2-1; D is unclear. Germline V gene data show CDR1 as SGHRS and CDR2 as YFSETQ. Deletions cut 0 bases from V and 7 bases from J, with 14 bases between. The CDR3 extends over 15 amino acids. The DNA of the CDR3 is TGCGCCAGCAGCTTGGCCAAGGGTACTGTGAATGAGCAGTTCTTC. Translation gives CASSLAKGTVNEQFF. Using reference TRBV5-1 and TRBJ2-1 for the parts outside the CDR3, the full variable domain is KAGVTQTPRYLIKTRGQQVTLSCSPISGHRSVSWYQQTPGQGLQFLFEYFSETQRNKGNFPGRFSGRQFSNSRSEMNVSTLELGDSALYLCASSLAKGTVNEQFFGPGTRLTVL.

Only a few counts were recorded for this clone. This chain connects TRBV29-1 to TRBJ1-1; 7 bases align to TRBD1. The V segment lost 5 bases and the J segment 0 bases; nucleotides outside the gene matches: 6. The CDR3 has 14 residues. From germline, CDR1 is SQVTM and CDR2 ANQGSEA. In DNA, the CDR3 is TGCAGCGTTCAGGGGGGAAGAATGAACACTGAAGCTTTCTTT. Translating it yields CSVQGGRMNTEAFF. The full variable domain, in which reference TRBV29-1 and TRBJ1-1 provide the parts outside the CDR3, is SAVISQKPSRDICQRGTSLTIQCQVDSQVTMMFWYRQQPGQSLTLIATANQGSEATYESGFVIDKFPISRPNLTFSTLTVSNMSPEDSSIYLCSVQGGRMNTEAFFGQGTRLTVV.

V gene TRBV6-5 combines with J gene TRBJ2-5, with no clear D. Per germline, CDR1 MNHEY and CDR2 SVGAGI. The V gene lost 6 bases and the J gene lost 5 bases, with 16 bases spanning the gap. This CDR3 spans 14 amino acids. CDR3: CASRKGPAEETQYF. CDR3 nucleotide sequence: TGTGCCAGCAGAAAAGGCCCGGCGGAGGAGACCCAGTACTTC.

This clone occurred a few times. The J gene is TRBJ2-5, the V gene TRBV12-5; D is undetermined. Germline CDR1 and CDR2: LGHNT and FRNRAP. The CDR3 length is 12 residues. The V end was cut by 5 bases, the J end by 2 bases, with 6 bases between. Written as DNA, the CDR3 is TGTGCTAGTGGTGGAAATCAAGAGACCCAGTACTTC. It specifies CASGGNQETQYF.

In its sample, this clone was seen a few times. This chain joins TRBV7-2 and TRBJ2-3; TRBD2 might be the D (6 bases). There are 14 residues in the CDR3. CDR1 SGHTA and CDR2 FQGNSA come from the germline V gene. Trimming left V 5 bases short and J 3 bases short, with 12 bases between. CDR3 protein: CASSLMRETDTQYF. The CDR3 DNA is TGTGCCAGCAGCCTAATGCGGGAAACAGATACGCAGTATTTT.

This chain links TRBV11-2 with TRBJ2-7; D remains unclear. This CDR3 is 14 amino acids long. In germline, CDR1 is SGHAT, CDR2 FQNNGV. V was clipped by 8 bases and J by 3 bases, with 17 bases between them. The CDR3 spells CASGHKGQRYEQYF. For the CDR3, the DNA is TGTGCCAGCGGCCACAAGGGCCAGCGCTACGAGCAGTACTTC.

This clone has more than one count but fewer than ten. Other DNA sequences in this specimen translate into the identical CDR3. The V call is TRBV5-1, the J call TRBJ2-1; a weak D match, TRBD1 (6 bases). V gave up 4 bases and J gave up 0 bases, with 11 bases separating them. Germline V gene sequence: CDR1 SGHRS, CDR2 YFSETQ. The CDR3 is 15 residues long. In DNA form, the CDR3 reads TGCGCCAGCAGCAGTTCAGGGGACTCCTACAATGAGCAGTTCTTC. Translation gives CASSSSGDSYNEQFF.

On this clone: Different DNA sequences within this sample yield the same CDR3. The chain carries TRBV2 and TRBJ1-2, with 7 bases aligning to TRBD1. Germline values: CDR1 SNHLY, CDR2 FYNNEI. The CDR3 is 13 residues long. V shed 4 bases, J shed 2 bases, and the junction held 1 base outside the gene matches. The CDR3 sequence: CASSAGQNYGYTF. CDR3 coding DNA: TGTGCCAGCAGTGCGGGACAGAACTATGGCTACACCTTC.

This clone has just a few counts. This CDR3 is CASSLIWEGDEKLFF. For the CDR3, the DNA is TGTGCCAGCAGCTTAATCTGGGAGGGGGATGAAAAACTGTTTTTT. The chain is built from TRBV7-2 and TRBJ1-4; TRBD1 might be the D (6 bases). Germline V gene data show CDR1 as SGHTA and CDR2 as FQGNSA. V gave up 2 bases and J gave up 6 bases, with 13 bases separating them. The CDR3 has 15 amino acids.

This clone has only a few counts. The chain uses TRBV5-8 and TRBJ2-5; D call uncertain. This CDR3 is built from 12 residues. Germline loops: CDR1 SGHTS, CDR2 YDEGEE. V was pared by 4 bases and J by 5 bases, with 9 bases between. DNA of the CDR3: TGTGCCAGCAGCCCGGCGGTGGAGACCCAGTACTTC. Translating it yields CASSPAVETQYF.

The V call is TRBV25-1, the J call TRBJ2-1, with D tentatively TRBD2 (5 bases). In germline, CDR1 is MGHDK, CDR2 SYGVNS. This CDR3 comprises 14 residues. Trimming removed 0 bases from V and 6 bases from J, with 9 bases in between. In DNA, the CDR3 is TGTGCCAGCAGTGAATATAGCGATTTCAATGAGCAGTTCTTC. Protein product: CASSEYSDFNEQFF.

This clone occurred a few times. The chain carries TRBV7-3 and TRBJ1-2; 7 nucleotides match TRBD1. After removal of 5 bases from V and 4 bases from J, the junction contained 1 base not matched to a gene. This CDR3 contains 12 residues. The V gene's germline CDR1 is SGHTA and CDR2 FQGTGA. The CDR3 sequence is CASSPGGYGYTF. The CDR3 region has the DNA TGTGCCAGCAGCCCAGGGGGCTATGGCTACACCTTC.

In this sample, this clone turned up a few times. The gene calls are TRBV28 and TRBJ2-7; 8 bases are a match to TRBD2. V dropped 6 bases and J dropped 2; count of bases not matched to a gene: 6. CDR1 is MDHEN and CDR2 is SYDVKM in the germline V gene. This CDR3 contains 14 residues. CDR3 DNA sequence: TGTGCCAGCAGGTCCCAGGGACTAGCCTACGAGCAGTACTTC. Its protein product is CASRSQGLAYEQYF.

This chain joins TRBV4-1 and TRBJ1-2; D is ambiguous. The CDR3 extends over 13 amino acids. The germline gives CDR1 MGHRA, CDR2 YSYEKL. Between the trimmed V and J ends, which lost 0 bases and 4 bases, there was a span of 6 bases. Here the CDR3 reads CASSQERSYGYTF. CDR3 coding DNA: TGCGCCAGCAGCCAAGAAAGAAGCTATGGCTACACCTTC.

There are a few counts of this clone. The rearrangement joins TRBV23-1 to TRBJ1-1; a possible D gene is TRBD1 (6 bases). TRBV23-1 is treated as an ORF (open reading frame) with a function not yet certain. CDR3 size: 15 residues. V was clipped by 0 bases and J by 0 bases, with 8 bases between them. This chain's CDR3 is CASSQSGDMNTEAFF. In DNA form, the CDR3 reads TGCGCCAGCAGTCAATCGGGGGACATGAACACTGAAGCTTTCTTT.

The chain joins TRBV9 to TRBJ2-3, with 11 bases that match TRBD2. The CDR3 is made up of 15 amino acids. From germline, CDR1 is SGDLS and CDR2 YYNGEE. V shed 7 bases, J shed 4 bases, and the junction held 8 bases outside the gene matches. Here the CDR3 reads CASGPTSGGADTQYF. Written as DNA, the CDR3 is TGTGCCAGCGGACCCACTAGCGGGGGCGCAGATACGCAGTATTTT.

Only a few counts were recorded for this clone. The rearrangement joins TRBV4-2 to TRBJ1-2; possible D gene TRBD1, 6 bases. V lost 0 bases and J lost 7, with 21 bases in between. The CDR3 has 17 residues. CDR1 LGHNA and CDR2 YNFKEQ come from the germline V gene. In nucleotides, the CDR3 is TGTGCCAGCAGCCAAGAGCAATGGCTAGGGGGAGTAGGTGGCTACACCTTC. This sequence encodes CASSQEQWLGGVGGYTF.

This clone was picked up a small number of times. J is TRBJ2-7 and V is TRBV4-3; 11 nucleotides line up with TRBD2. J was trimmed by 0 bases and V by 5 bases; bases with no gene match: 3. The CDR3 covers 15 residues. CDR1 LGHNA and CDR2 YSLEER come from the germline V gene. The CDR3 region is CASSRGTSGSYEQYF. The CDR3, as DNA: TGCGCCAGCAGCAGAGGGACTAGCGGCTCCTACGAGCAGTACTTC.

In its sample, this clone was seen a few times. The rearrangement uses TRBV15 and TRBJ2-7; TRBD2 aligns across 7 bases. This CDR3 is 15 amino acids long. CDR1 and CDR2 from the germline V gene are LNHNV and YYDKDF (reference sequence). V gave up 1 base and J gave up 5 bases; unmatched junction bases: 8. CDR3 bases: TGTGCCACCAGCAGAGGCGGGGAGGGTAGGCACGAGCAGTACTTC. Translating gives CATSRGGEGRHEQYF.

This clone showed up just a few times. The V gene is TRBV7-9, the J gene TRBJ1-6, with a tentative D call TRBD1 (5 bases). V lost 5 bases and J 4 bases, leaving 9 bases between the germline ends. Germline CDR1 reads SEHNR; CDR2 reads FQNEAQ (reference sequence). The length of the CDR3 is 14 residues. The CDR3 bases are TGTGCCAGCAGCGAAGGGGATTATAATTCACCCCTCCACTTT. Residues: CASSEGDYNSPLHF.

This clone was observed a few times. This chain connects TRBV5-1 to TRBJ1-2, with 8 bases that match TRBD1. With V trimmed by 4 bases and J by 3 bases, 5 bases remained unmatched. Germline-derived CDR1 and CDR2 are SGHRS and YFSETQ. This CDR3 region has 14 residues. CDR3 nucleotide sequence: TGCGCCAGCAGCCAGGACAGGGCCGACTATGGCTACACCTTC. Amino acid sequence: CASSQDRADYGYTF.